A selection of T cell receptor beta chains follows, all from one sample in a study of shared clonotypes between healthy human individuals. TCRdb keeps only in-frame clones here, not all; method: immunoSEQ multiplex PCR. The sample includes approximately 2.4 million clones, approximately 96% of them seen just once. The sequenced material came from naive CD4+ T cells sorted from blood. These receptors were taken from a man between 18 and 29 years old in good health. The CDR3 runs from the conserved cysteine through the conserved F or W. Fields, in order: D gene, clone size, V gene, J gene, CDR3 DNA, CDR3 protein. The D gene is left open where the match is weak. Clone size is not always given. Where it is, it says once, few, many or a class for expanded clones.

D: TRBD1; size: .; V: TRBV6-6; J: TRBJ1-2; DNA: TGTGCCAGCAGCCCCGGACAGGGACTGGGCTACACCTTC; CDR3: CASSPGQGLGYTF
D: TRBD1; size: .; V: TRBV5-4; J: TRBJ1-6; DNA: TGTGCCAGCAGCTTCCGGGACAGGGTAAATTCACCCCTCCACTTT; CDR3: CASSFRDRVNSPLHF
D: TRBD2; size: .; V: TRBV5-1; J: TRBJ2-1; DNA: TGCGCCAGCAGCTTGTCAGGACTAGCGGGAGCCGAGCAGTTCTTC; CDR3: CASSLSGLAGAEQFF
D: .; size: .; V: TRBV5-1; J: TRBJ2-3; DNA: TGCGCCAGCAGCTTGGGTGGCCCGAGGGAGGCAGATACGCAGTATTTT; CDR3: CASSLGGPREADTQYF
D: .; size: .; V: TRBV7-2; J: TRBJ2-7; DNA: TGTGCCAGCAGCTTAGTTGGCCACGCCGAGCAGTACTTC; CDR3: CASSLVGHAEQYF
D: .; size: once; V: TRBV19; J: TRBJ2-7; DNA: TGTGCCAGTAGTAAAATAGGGCCAATCTCTGACGAGCAGTACTTC; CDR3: CASSKIGPISDEQYF
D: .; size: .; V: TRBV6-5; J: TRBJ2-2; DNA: TGTGCCAGCAACACCGGGACATCGAACACCGGGGAGCTGTTTTTT; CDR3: CASNTGTSNTGELFF
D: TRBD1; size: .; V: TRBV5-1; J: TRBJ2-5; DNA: TGCGCCAGCAGCTTTACAGGGGGGGAGACCCAGTACTTC; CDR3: CASSFTGGETQYF
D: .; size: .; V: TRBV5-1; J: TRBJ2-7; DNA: TGCGCCAGCAGCCCGGAATATGGGGGCGAGCAGTACTTC; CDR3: CASSPEYGGEQYF
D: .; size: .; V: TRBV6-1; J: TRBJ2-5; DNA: TGTGCCAGCAGTGAAGCGCGAGGGGGAGCTACCCAGACCCAGTACTTC; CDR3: CASSEARGGATQTQYF
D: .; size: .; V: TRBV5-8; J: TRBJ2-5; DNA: TGTGCCAGCAGCTTGTCCGACGTAGTTGGGACCCAGTACTTC; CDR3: CASSLSDVVGTQYF
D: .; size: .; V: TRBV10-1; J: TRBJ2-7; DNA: TGCGCCAGCAGTGAAATCGTATCAGGACACTACGAGCAGTACTTC; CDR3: CASSEIVSGHYEQYF
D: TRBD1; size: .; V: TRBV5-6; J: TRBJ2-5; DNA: TGTGCCAGCAGCGTACAGGGGTCGGGGACCCAGTACTTC; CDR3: CASSVQGSGTQYF
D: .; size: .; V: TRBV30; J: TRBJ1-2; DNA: TGTGCCTGGAGTGTTTCTCTTGGCTATGGCTACACCTTC; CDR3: CAWSVSLGYGYTF
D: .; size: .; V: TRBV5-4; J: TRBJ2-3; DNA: TGTGCCAGCAGCTTGGATCCCACAGATACGCAGTATTTT; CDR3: CASSLDPTDTQYF
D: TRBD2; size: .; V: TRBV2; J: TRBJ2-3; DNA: TGTGCCAGCAGCAAGGGAGGGAGCACAGATACGCAGTATTTT; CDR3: CASSKGGSTDTQYF
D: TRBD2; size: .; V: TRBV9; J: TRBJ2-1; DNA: TGTGCCAGCAGCTCTTCTGGACTAGCAGGTGAGCAGTTCTTC; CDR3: CASSSSGLAGEQFF
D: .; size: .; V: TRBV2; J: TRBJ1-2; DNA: TGTGCCAGCGACATAGCTAACTATGGCTACACCTTC; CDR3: CASDIANYGYTF